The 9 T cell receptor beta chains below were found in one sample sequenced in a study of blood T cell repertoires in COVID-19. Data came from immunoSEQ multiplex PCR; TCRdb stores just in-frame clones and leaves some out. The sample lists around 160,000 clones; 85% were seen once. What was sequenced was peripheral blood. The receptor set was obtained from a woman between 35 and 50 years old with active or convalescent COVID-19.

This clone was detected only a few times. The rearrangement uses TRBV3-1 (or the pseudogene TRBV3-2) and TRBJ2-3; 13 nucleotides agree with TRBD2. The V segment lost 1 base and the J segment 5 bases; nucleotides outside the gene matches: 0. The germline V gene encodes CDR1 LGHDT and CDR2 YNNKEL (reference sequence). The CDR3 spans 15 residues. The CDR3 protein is CASSQGLAGGDTQYF. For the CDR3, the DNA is TGTGCCAGCAGCCAAGGACTAGCGGGAGGAGATACGCAGTATTTT.

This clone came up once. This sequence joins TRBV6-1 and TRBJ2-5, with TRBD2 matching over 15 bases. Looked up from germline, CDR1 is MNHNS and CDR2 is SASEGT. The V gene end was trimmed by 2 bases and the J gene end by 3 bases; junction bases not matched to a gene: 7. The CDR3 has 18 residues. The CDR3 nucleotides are TGTGCCAGCAGTGAATCGCGGACTAGCGGGGGGGCAAAAGAGACCCAGTACTTC. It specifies CASSESRTSGGAKETQYF.

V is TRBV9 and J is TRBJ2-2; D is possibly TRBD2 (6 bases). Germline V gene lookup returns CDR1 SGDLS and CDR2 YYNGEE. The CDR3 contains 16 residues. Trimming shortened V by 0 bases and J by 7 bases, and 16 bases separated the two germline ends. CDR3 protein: CASSVELARGSGELFF. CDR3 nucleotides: TGTGCCAGCAGCGTAGAACTAGCCCGAGGGAGCGGGGAGCTGTTTTTT.

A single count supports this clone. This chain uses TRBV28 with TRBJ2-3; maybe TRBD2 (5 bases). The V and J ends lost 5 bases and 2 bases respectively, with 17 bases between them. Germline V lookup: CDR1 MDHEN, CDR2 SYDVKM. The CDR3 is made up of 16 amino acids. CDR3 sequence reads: CASSTIRERSTDTQYF. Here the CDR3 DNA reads TGTGCCAGCAGTACAATAAGGGAGCGATCCACAGATACGCAGTATTTT.

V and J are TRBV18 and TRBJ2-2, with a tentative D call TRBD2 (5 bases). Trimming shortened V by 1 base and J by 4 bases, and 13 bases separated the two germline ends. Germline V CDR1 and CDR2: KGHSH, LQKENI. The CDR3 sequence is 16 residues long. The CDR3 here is CASSPRRLESTGELFF. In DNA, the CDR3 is TGTGCCAGCTCACCACGGAGGCTTGAGTCCACCGGGGAGCTGTTTTTT.

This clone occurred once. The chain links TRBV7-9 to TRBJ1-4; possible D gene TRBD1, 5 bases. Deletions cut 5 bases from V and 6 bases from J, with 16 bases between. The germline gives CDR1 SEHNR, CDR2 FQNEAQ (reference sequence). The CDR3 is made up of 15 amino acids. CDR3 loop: CASSQTQFRDEKLFF. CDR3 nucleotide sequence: TGTGCCAGCAGCCAGACCCAATTCAGGGATGAAAAACTGTTTTTT. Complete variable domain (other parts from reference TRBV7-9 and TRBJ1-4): DTGVSQNPRHKITKRGQNVTFRCDPISEHNRLYWYRQTLGQGPEFLTYFQNEAQLEKSRLLSDRFSAERPKGSFSTLEIQRTEQGDSAMYLCASSQTQFRDEKLFFGSGTQLSVL.

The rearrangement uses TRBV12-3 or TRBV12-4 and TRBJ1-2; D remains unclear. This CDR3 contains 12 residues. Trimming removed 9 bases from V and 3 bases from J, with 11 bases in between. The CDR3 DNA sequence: TGTGCCAGTCAATCGAGGGACTATGGCTACACCTTC. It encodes CASQSRDYGYTF.

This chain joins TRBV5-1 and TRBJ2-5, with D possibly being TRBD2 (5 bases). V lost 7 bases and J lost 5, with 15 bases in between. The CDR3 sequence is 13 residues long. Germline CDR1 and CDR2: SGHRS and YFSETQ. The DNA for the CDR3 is TGCGCCAGCGGAGAGGGCCGGAAGGAGACCCAGTACTTC. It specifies CASGEGRKETQYF.

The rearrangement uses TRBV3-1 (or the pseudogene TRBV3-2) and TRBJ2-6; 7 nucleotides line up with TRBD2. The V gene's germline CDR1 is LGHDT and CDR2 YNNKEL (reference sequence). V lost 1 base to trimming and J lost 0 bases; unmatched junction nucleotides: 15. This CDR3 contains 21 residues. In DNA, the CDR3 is TGTGCCAGCAGCCAAGCCCGGGGGAGGGCTGTTCGTTACTCTGGGGCCAACGTCCTGACTTTC. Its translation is CASSQARGRAVRYSGANVLTF.